This T cell receptor (beta chain) was recorded in a study of cytomegalovirus exposure and HLA in healthy donors (dated by TCRdb to about 2017). Background for the entire study: In an earlier analysis of several hundred of the donors, 276 Gb of sequence data and some 100 million unique TCR beta sequences from some 170 million T cells were reported. Around 330 gigabases of sequencing data and tens of millions of unique TCR sequences made up an early release that covered over 550 HLA-typed donors. Among the approximately 420 genotyped donors, approximately 82% belonged to the genetic ancestry cluster associated with self-reported Caucasian donors. The aim of the study was to test whether cataloging public T cell receptors could identify signatures of past pathogen exposure. The study profiled the T cell repertoires of more than 500 subjects by immunosequencing and related them to cytomegalovirus serostatus. Besides the first cohort of 500 to 700 subjects, a separate validation cohort made up of roughly 120 different subjects was used. High-throughput TCR immunosequencing, statistical association of individual TCRs with disease status, and machine learning were combined to predict cytomegalovirus infection status. To study patterns of TCR occurrence, a later analysis re-analyzed previously published TCR beta repertoires from just over 650 donors and added high-resolution HLA genotyping. The later analysis used no new phenotypic data to find candidate immune exposures, relying instead on TCR beta sequences and their occurrence across donors. To decide whether each TCR beta V gene segment behaved as functional or pseudogenic, an earlier analysis of 587 of the donors relied on high-throughput TCR beta sequencing. Donor age, sex, ethnicity and CMV serostatus were compiled alongside the repertoire data. In a later genetic analysis, genome-wide SNP genotypes for about three fifths of the roughly 670 donors were used, and that subset was treated as a discovery cohort. All discovery cohort repertoires had been generated on a single sequencing platform. HLA typing included class I and class II loci at four-digit resolution. Typing coverage differed by locus: A, B, C, DRB1 and DQB1 were typed in roughly 620-630 donors, DQA1 in 522, DPA1 in around 600, and DPB1 in just under 490. Four or five DR-DQ haplotypes were treated as single units for association and clustering because of strong linkage in the cohort. Among 398 genotyped donors of the cohort, an average of about 220,000 unique TCR beta nucleotide sequences was sequenced per donor, of which about 18% were non-productive. Study-wide findings and limitations: In the study, 150 to 200 TCR beta chains were listed as associated with cytomegalovirus. A further reported finding was that TCR beta sequences accurately predicted the HLA-A and HLA-B alleles for most subjects in the first cohort. The presence/absence analyses assumed that sequencing depth was roughly uniform across donors, and that assumption may not be true. Strong co-occurrence of HLA alleles, especially DR and DQ, made assigning TCR associations to individual alleles difficult. A cluster of highly shared sequence variants was judged likely to be a technical artifact of the sequencing pipeline. The classifier was reported to diagnose cytomegalovirus status with high specificity and sensitivity in both the original and validation cohorts. In a later analysis, over 15,000 TCR beta sequences were associated with specific HLA alleles at a false discovery rate of 0.05. In a later analysis, several top co-occurrence clusters were reported to appear linked to parvovirus B19, influenza, CMV and Epstein-Barr virus. According to a later analysis, TCR association rates differed among HLA loci, with DRB1 alleles showing the most associated TCRs and HLA-C alleles showing the fewest. Broadly in line with IMGT annotations, most TCR beta V segments showed up in productive rearrangements about 87% or about 30% of the time in an earlier analysis of 450 to 600 of the donors. Linkage disequilibrium might explain the correlated functional status among segregating V segments, but an unknown experimental factor could not be ruled out. In a later analysis, HLA-associated TCR beta chains were found to be more clonally expanded and to have lower generation probabilities than equally common non-associated chains. Seventeen rarely observed V segments, including chromosome 9 orphons, were excluded from the earlier analysis of about 500 of the donors because counts were too low. A later genetic analysis reported fewer N-insertions in productive TCRs among donors in an Asian-associated ancestry cluster than the roughly 620-donor mean. Because HLA typing was unavailable for some donors at each locus, only the typed subset was used in association tests. Across donors, most TCR sequences were observed very rarely, whereas some public TCRs were present in many individuals. The cohort was sequenced for TCR beta chains only, and without alpha or paired-chain data the features that could be detected were limited. A few of the identified cytomegalovirus-associated TCR beta chains were confirmed in vitro to be specific for cytomegalovirus antigens. CMV serostatus was the only immune exposure information available for the cohort. V-gene and J-gene trimming of TCR beta chains was associated with a missense DCLRE1C variant in a later genetic analysis, and the association was replicated in an independent cohort. According to the authors, the approach could potentially be generalized to other disease states and immunological phenotypes. A later analysis found that most CMV-associated TCR beta chains appeared HLA-restricted, with HLA associations seemingly driven largely by CMV exposure. The 87-base-pair reads could not distinguish some IMGT-functional V segments, including TRBV6-2 and TRBV6-3, so those segments were excluded.

V is reduced by 2 bases and J by 4 bases, leaving a spacing of 14 bases between them. The germline V gene (reference sequence) specifies GTSNPN as CDR1 and SVGIG as CDR2. Reading from cysteine to phenylalanine, the CDR3 counts 15 amino acids. The retained sequence is limited to the CDR3, 45 bases, with the frame set at the first base. Library creation used the immunoSEQ multiplex PCR assay. For the multiplex PCR, a mixture combining 60 forward primers for TCR Vbeta segments and 13 reverse primers for TCR Jbeta segments was used. Amplification of the CDR3 region of rearranged TCR beta genes was performed with a multiplex PCR assay on genomic DNA. The Illumina HiSeq System was used to sequence the amplified TCR beta libraries as 87-base-pair reads. The authors' analysis ran thus. Across the 700 or so repertoires, a later analysis counted 75 million to 90 million unique TCR beta chains, around 11 million of which were shared by at least two donors. A nearest-neighbor algorithm error-corrected the raw reads and collapsed the reads into unique sequences, merging closely related sequences to remove PCR and sequencing errors. V, D and J gene segments were assigned by aligning CDR3 sequences to IMGT reference sequences. Each retained sequence needed at least a six-nucleotide match to both a V gene segment and a J gene segment. Rearrangements were called productive when the CDR3 lacked stop codons and stayed in frame with V and J; all others were non-productive. CDR3 was defined according to IMGT convention as the region running from the second conserved V-encoded cysteine to the conserved J-encoded phenylalanine. The earlier analysis of fewer than 750 of the donors excluded sequences that lacked an unambiguous match to a single V gene segment. In an earlier analysis of 587 of the donors, V segments were called functional above 56.7% productive rearrangements and were called segregating when the between-donor standard deviation exceeded 5%. A statistical classification framework was built for diagnosing cytomegalovirus status from the catalog of TCR beta chain sequences. A later analysis assigned V and J genes by comparing TCR nucleotide sequences with IMGT/GENE-DB human TR gene sequences. In a later analysis, CDR3 sequences and most-parsimonious VDJ recombination scenarios were assigned using the TCRdist pipeline. In a later analysis, each TCR beta chain was defined by its CDR3 amino acid sequence together with its V-gene family, and reads lacking a unique V-gene family were excluded. As a way to deal with suspected cross-contamination and a sequencing artifact, a later analysis dropped hundreds of nucleotide sequences that were highly shared and had low generation probability. For each public chain, a later analysis derived a clonal expansion index from normalized ranks of inferred template counts within each repertoire. In a later analysis, generation probabilities were computed using a VDJ recombination model fitted to out-of-frame rearrangements, and the results were checked against IGoR. A later analysis scored TCR-TCR, TCR-HLA and TCR-CMV co-occurrence with hypergeometric tests, applying a repertoire-size bias correction to TCR pairs. A later analysis estimated false discovery rates by permuting HLA or CMV assignments 20 times. In a later analysis, co-occurring TCRs were grouped with DBSCAN, and TCRdist sequence similarity was added when clustering was performed within HLA-allele-positive subsets. Repertoires with fewer than 30,000 or more than 120,000 public chains were left out of co-occurrence clustering, as were about 5 repertoires with anomalous nucleotide sharing. In TCRdb, the immuneACCESS table is reduced to in-frame sequences with V and J assigned. These tables do not hold every clone; where another copy was compared, an unresolved V gene accounts for under half, and the others remain unexplained. V and J calls and clone size are those listed in that table; D and trimming were worked out from the DNA. The table of this sample itemizes approximately 92,000 clones. The ten largest account for around 3.4% of the sample.

Regarding this clone: Its target antigen remains unknown.

The cohort comprised 666 healthy bone marrow donors. At the time of sampling, all cohort members were nominally healthy, though unrecorded immune exposures were likely present. The donor was CMV seronegative and belonged to the group of around 400 seronegative cohort members. Each donor provided a peripheral blood sample, and peripheral blood mononuclear cells were used for TCR beta sequencing. Genomic DNA was extracted from the blood cell samples with the Qiagen DNeasy Blood Extraction Kit. The receptor chain draws on TRBV30 and TRBJ1-4; tentative D gene TRBD1, with 6 bases matching. Sequencing was done on a sample of PBMCs. The sequence was obtained from a woman aged 25-40 years in good health and CMV-seronegative. This receptor carries the CDR3 CAWSRGDTFNEKLFF. Read as DNA, the sequence is TGTGCCTGGAGTAGAGGGGACACATTTAATGAAAAACTGTTTTTT. The full variable domain, with segments outside the CDR3 supplied by the reference TRBV30 and TRBJ1-4 proteins, appears as SQTIHQWPATLVQPVGSPLSLECTVEGTSNPNLYWYRQAAGRGLQLLFYSVGIGQISSEVPQNLSASRPQDRQFILSSKKLLLSDSGFYLCAWSRGDTFNEKLFFGSGTQLSVL.